Below, 18 T cell receptor beta chains from the same sample are listed, as sequenced in a study of blood T cell repertoires in COVID-19. The data were produced by immunoSEQ multiplex PCR, yet TCRdb's version contains in-frame clones alone and is incomplete. The sample contains about 200,000 clones, roughly nine tenths of which appear only once. The material sequenced was peripheral blood. All receptors come from a woman between 70 and 85 years old with acute or convalescent COVID-19.

The chain joins TRBV5-6 to TRBJ1-1; D gene unclear. The CDR3 totals 15 residues. V shed 2 bases and J shed 0 bases, with 11 bases lying between them. The germline CDR1 and CDR2 sequences are SGHDT and YYEEEE. The CDR3: CASSFGVFMNTEAFF. CDR3 DNA: TGTGCCAGCAGCTTCGGGGTTTTCATGAACACTGAAGCTTTCTTT. Full variable domain (outside the CDR3, taken from reference TRBV5-6 and TRBJ1-1): DAGVTQSPTHLIKTRGQQVTLRCSPKSGHDTVSWYQQALGQGPQFIFQYYEEEERQRGNFPDRFSGHQFPNYSSELNVNALLLGDSALYLCASSFGVFMNTEAFFGQGTRLTVV.

This clone was counted between two and nine times. The chain has TRBV27 and TRBJ1-6; D is possibly TRBD1 (5 bases). Looked up from germline, CDR1 is MNHEY and CDR2 is SMNVEV (reference sequence). The ends were cut back, 4 bases at V and 11 bases at J, with 15 bases in the middle. CDR3 length: 14 amino acids. The CDR3 region has the DNA TGTGCCAGCAGTTCGGACACGGCTAGGACACCCCTCCACTTT. Translated, it gives CASSSDTARTPLHF.

The rearrangement uses TRBV5-1 and TRBJ1-3; TRBD1 matches 9 bases. This CDR3 has 14 residues. V dropped 4 bases and J dropped 3; count of bases not matched to a gene: 2. The germline V gene has CDR1 SGHRS and CDR2 YFSETQ. In DNA form, the CDR3 reads TGCGCCAGCAGCCGGGACAGGGTTGGAAACACCATATATTTT. Translated: CASSRDRVGNTIYF.

The count of this clone is one. The V gene is TRBV4-3, the J gene TRBJ1-2; D unclear. Germline values: CDR1 LGHNA, CDR2 YSLEER. V shed 0 bases and J shed 1 base, with 3 bases lying between them. The CDR3 contains 13 residues. The CDR3 bases are TGCGCCAGCAGCCAAGAGAGTAACTATGGCTACACCTTC. Its protein product is CASSQESNYGYTF.

V gene TRBV4-1 combines with J gene TRBJ2-5, with TRBD2 matching over 13 bases. In germline, CDR1 is MGHRA, CDR2 YSYEKL. The CDR3 consists of 17 residues. V lost 4 bases, J lost 2 bases, and 7 bases stayed unmatched. Written as DNA, the CDR3 is TGCGCCAGCAGCCGGGTGACTAGCGGGGGGTCACAAGAGACCCAGTACTTC. Translation gives CASSRVTSGGSQETQYF.

The genes are TRBV6-5 and TRBJ1-2; D gene unclear. CDR3 length: 15 amino acids. The germline CDR1 and CDR2 sequences are MNHEY and SVGAGI. V lost 5 bases to trimming and J lost 2 bases, with 15 bases between them. The CDR3 DNA is TGTGCCAGCAGTATAGGACGGGGAGAAAACTATGGCTACACCTTC. It codes for CASSIGRGENYGYTF.

V gene TRBV4-3 combines with J gene TRBJ1-2, with a tentative D call TRBD1 (6 bases). V gave up 3 bases and J gave up 2 bases, with 13 bases separating them. CDR3 size: 15 residues. Germline V gene lookup returns CDR1 LGHNA and CDR2 YSLEER. The CDR3 DNA sequence: TGCGCCAGCAGCCAGACCTCAGGACAGAACTATGGCTACACCTTC. Protein: CASSQTSGQNYGYTF.

The chain employs TRBV4-1 and TRBJ1-3; D possibly corresponds to TRBD1 (6 bases). V was trimmed by 1 base and J by 5 bases, leaving 12 bases between them. The CDR3 length is 15 residues. Germline loops: CDR1 MGHRA, CDR2 YSYEKL. CDR3 nucleotide sequence: TGCGCCAGCAGCCAAGGGCAGGGGCAAAGAAACACCATATATTTT. Translation gives CASSQGQGQRNTIYF.

V is TRBV3-1 (or the pseudogene TRBV3-2) and J is TRBJ2-1, with 8 nucleotides matching TRBD2. The V gene end was trimmed by 5 bases and the J gene end by 4 bases; junction bases not matched to a gene: 7. Germline V gene lookup returns CDR1 LGHDT and CDR2 YNNKEL (reference sequence). This CDR3 is 15 amino acids long. CDR3 bases: TGTGCCAGCAGCAGCCGGAGACTAGCGTACAATGAGCAGTTCTTC. Translation gives CASSSRRLAYNEQFF.

The V gene is TRBV18, the J gene TRBJ2-7; 8 bases align to TRBD1. This CDR3 is 13 amino acids long. V was pared by 7 bases and J by 2 bases, with 4 bases of the junction left unmatched. Germline-derived CDR1 and CDR2 are KGHSH and LQKENI. In DNA, the CDR3 is TGTGCCAGCTTATCGGACAGGGCCTACGAGCAGTACTTC. This gives the protein CASLSDRAYEQYF.

The V call is TRBV5-8, the J call TRBJ2-5; 7 bases are shared with TRBD2. J was trimmed by 5 bases and V by 6 bases; bases with no gene match: 4. Germline V gene sequence: CDR1 SGHTS, CDR2 YDEGEE. The CDR3 is made up of 12 amino acids. CDR3 residues: CASTKLAETQYF. CDR3 in DNA: TGTGCCAGCACCAAACTAGCGGAGACCCAGTACTTC.

This sequence joins TRBV2 and TRBJ1-4; D unresolved. The germline CDR1 and CDR2 sequences are SNHLY and FYNNEI. The CDR3 has 14 residues. Between the trimmed V and J ends, which lost 2 bases and 5 bases, there was a span of 9 bases. CDR3 nucleotide sequence: TGTGCCAGCAGTGAACGAACAGTCAATGAAAAACTGTTTTTT. Amino acid sequence: CASSERTVNEKLFF.

The chain couples TRBV27 to TRBJ1-6; D gene ambiguous. The V end was cut by 7 bases, the J end by 4 bases, with 8 bases between. Germline V gene sequence: CDR1 MNHEY, CDR2 SMNVEV (reference sequence). The CDR3 consists of 13 residues. CDR3 sequence: CASTGTYNSPLHF. The CDR3 DNA sequence: TGTGCCAGCACGGGAACATATAATTCACCCCTCCACTTT.

V is TRBV18 and J is TRBJ1-1; perhaps TRBD1 as D (6 bases). The CDR3 is 19 residues long. Germline lookup yields CDR1 KGHSH and CDR2 LQKENI. The ends were cut back, 2 bases at V and 0 bases at J, with 22 bases in the middle. In nucleotides, the CDR3 is TGTGCCAGCTCACCATTACCTATTGCCGGGACAACCTTGAACACTGAAGCTTTCTTT. It translates to CASSPLPIAGTTLNTEAFF.

The chain is built from TRBV10-3 and TRBJ1-4, with 9 nucleotides matching TRBD1. From germline, CDR1 is ENHRY and CDR2 SYGVKD. The V and J ends lost 8 bases and 8 bases, in that order; junction bases with no gene match: 3. CDR3 length: 12 amino acids. This chain's CDR3 is CAIGGQGEKLFF. In DNA form, the CDR3 reads TGTGCCATCGGGGGACAGGGAGAAAAACTGTTTTTT.

The J gene is TRBJ1-3, the V gene TRBV7-2; D is unresolved. CDR1 is SGHTA, CDR2 FQGNSA, per germline. The CDR3 consists of 17 residues. V lost 6 bases, J lost 2 bases, and 20 bases lay in between. CDR3 in DNA: TGTGCCAGCAGATCGCATCACCGGGAACTCGCTGGAAACACCATATATTTT. Amino acid sequence: CASRSHHRELAGNTIYF.

This chain uses TRBV28 with TRBJ2-7; 8 bases are shared with TRBD1. The CDR3 consists of 13 residues. With 7 bases clipped from V and 2 bases from J, the junction kept 4 bases outside the gene matches. CDR1 and CDR2 from the germline V gene are MDHEN and SYDVKM. The CDR3 spells CASIQGETYEQYF. As DNA, the CDR3 is TGTGCCAGCATACAGGGGGAAACCTACGAGCAGTACTTC.

The chain has TRBV10-3 and TRBJ2-7, with D perhaps matching TRBD2 (6 bases). The CDR3 runs to 11 residues. V lost 6 bases and J lost 5, with 8 bases in between. Germline V gene lookup returns CDR1 ENHRY and CDR2 SYGVKD. The CDR3 is CAISGSDEQYF. The CDR3 bases are TGTGCCATCAGCGGGAGTGACGAGCAGTACTTC.